This T cell receptor (beta chain) was sequenced during a study of CD8 T cells in ankylosing spondylitis. Findings and limits, study-wide: Reportedly, matched ankylosing spondylitis synovial fluid was significantly enriched for disease-linked clones. Blood from ankylosing spondylitis patients appeared to carry a characteristic roughly 8-variant TCR beta motif.

This clonotype was recorded many times. Its antigen remains unidentified. Germline V gene data show CDR1 as DFQATT and CDR2 as SNEGSKA (reference sequence). The CDR3 consists of 17 residues. Trimming removed 3 bases from V and 0 bases from J; junction bases left unmatched: 12. The TCR beta libraries were generated through quantitative 5'-RACE incorporating molecular barcodes. TCRdb recomputed calls from the 5' RACE reads with MiXCR, one row per CDR3 protein. Here the sample spans more than 300,000 distinct CDR3 sequences, 11% being singletons. The source is a female donor with ankylosing spondylitis or in good health (not recorded which). The sample was blood, either unsorted or a sorted T cell fraction (not recorded which). The genes are TRBV20-1 and TRBJ2-5; the match to TRBD2 covers 8 bases. The CDR3 region is CSASLSTSGLYQETQYF. CDR3 in DNA: TGCAGTGCTAGTCTTTCAACTAGCGGACTATACCAAGAGACCCAGTACTTC.